Listed below are T cell receptor beta chains from one sample, sequenced in a study of cytomegalovirus exposure and HLA in healthy donors. The assay was immunoSEQ multiplex PCR, and TCRdb's table has in-frame clones only and misses some. The sample lists some 130,000 clones; over 70% were seen once. Sequencing input: PBMCs. These receptors came from a man in his thirties or forties in good health and CMV-seronegative. Both conserved end residues are part of each CDR3. The order of the fields is J gene, clone size, D gene, V gene, CDR3 DNA, CDR3 protein. A D gene is named only where the DNA matches it firmly. Some rows have no size entry. The others give once, few or many, or a class for an expanded clone.

TRBJ2-1	NA	TRBD2	TRBV28	TGTGCCAGCAGTTTACGCCGGGACTTAGCGGGGCACAATGAGCAGTTCTTC	CASSLRRDLAGHNEQFF
TRBJ2-5	NA	TRBD2	TRBV5-4	TGTGCCAGCAGCTTGCTGGGCGGGAGCGTTGGGGAGACCCAGTACTTC	CASSLLGGSVGETQYF
TRBJ1-4	few	TRBD1	TRBV25-1	TGTGCCAGCAGTATAGGGGGCCTTAATGAAAAACTGTTTTTT	CASSIGGLNEKLFF
TRBJ2-5	NA	TRBD2	TRBV10-2	TGCGCCAGCAGGGGAGCGGGAAAAAAAGAGACCCAGTACTTC	CASRGAGKKETQYF
TRBJ1-5	NA	NA	TRBV6-1	TGTGCCAGCAGTGAAATGGGGGCTGGCTGGCAGCCCCAGCATTTT	CASSEMGAGWQPQHF
TRBJ2-2	NA	NA	TRBV27	TGTGCCAGCAGTGGTCTGGGCCATGACCCGTACACCGGGGAGCTGTTTTTT	CASSGLGHDPYTGELFF
TRBJ2-5	NA	NA	TRBV19	TGTGCCAGTAGTGCAACAGGGAATCGAGAGACCCAGTACTTC	CASSATGNRETQYF
TRBJ2-3	NA	NA	TRBV6-1	TGTGCCAGCAGTATCGGTCGAGTAATAGATACGCAGTATTTT	CASSIGRVIDTQYF
TRBJ2-1	once	TRBD2	TRBV7-2	TGTGCCAGCAGGGGGGGGAACCGCGAGCAGTTCTTC	CASRGGNREQFF
TRBJ2-2	NA	TRBD1	TRBV7-6	TGTGCCAGCAGCCCGGGGACAGGGGCCTACACCGGGGAGCTGTTTTTT	CASSPGTGAYTGELFF
TRBJ2-3	NA	TRBD2	TRBV5-4	TGTGCCAGCAGCTTGGCGGAGACTAGCGGGAGGAGAGATACGCAGTATTTT	CASSLAETSGRRDTQYF
TRBJ1-1	NA	NA	TRBV30	TGTGCCTTAAAAGGAGACTTCACTGAAGCTTTCTTT	CALKGDFTEAFF
TRBJ1-3	NA	TRBD1	TRBV7-9	TGTGCCAGCAGCAGACAGGGGAGAAACACCATATATTTT	CASSRQGRNTIYF
TRBJ2-2	NA	NA	TRBV19	TGTGCCAGTAGTGTCTTACAGGGACAGAACACCGGGGAGCTGTTTTTT	CASSVLQGQNTGELFF
TRBJ2-7	NA	TRBD2	TRBV7-2	TGTGCCAGCAGCTCCTATGGGACTAGGAGCGACGAGCAGTACTTC	CASSSYGTRSDEQYF
TRBJ2-1	NA	TRBD1	TRBV20-1	TGCAGTGCTAGATTGACAGGGTGGCAGTTCTTC	CSARLTGWQFF
TRBJ1-5	few	NA	TRBV7-9	TGTGCCAGCAGCTTATCAGCGGGGGCGGAGGGCAATCAGCCCCAGCATTTT	CASSLSAGAEGNQPQHF
TRBJ1-1	NA	TRBD1	TRBV5-1	TGCGCCAGCAGTGACCATACAGGGGTGGACACTGAAGCTTTCTTT	CASSDHTGVDTEAFF
TRBJ2-3	few	NA	TRBV5-6	TGTGCCAGCAGCTTCCAATCGTACGGTACGCAGTATTTT	CASSFQSYGTQYF
TRBJ2-2	NA	TRBD1	TRBV6-1	TGTGCCAGCCGCCAGACAGGGAAGGACGCCGGGGAGCTGTTTTTT	CASRQTGKDAGELFF
TRBJ2-5	NA	TRBD2	TRBV7-9	TGTGCCAGCATTGGGACTAGCGGACTGGGGACCCAGTACTTC	CASIGTSGLGTQYF
TRBJ2-1	NA	TRBD1	TRBV9	TGTGCCAGCAGCGTAGCTACCCAAGGGACAGCCGGTAATGGGCAGTTCTTC	CASSVATQGTAGNGQFF
TRBJ2-3	NA	NA	TRBV4-3	TGCGCCAGCAGCCAAGATACAGCTGGGAGGCCCTTCACAGATACGCAGTATTTT	CASSQDTAGRPFTDTQYF
TRBJ1-2	NA	NA	TRBV4-2	TGTGCCAGCAGCCAAGATACGGTGTTGGATCGGGTGAATGGCTACACCTTC	CASSQDTVLDRVNGYTF
TRBJ2-7	NA	TRBD1	TRBV7-9	TGTGCCAGCAGCTCCCCCGACAGGGGTTCCTACGAGCAGTACTTC	CASSSPDRGSYEQYF
TRBJ2-7	NA	NA	TRBV7-2	TGTGCCAGCAGCTTAGGGGGAGGAATCGAGCAGTACTTC	CASSLGGGIEQYF
TRBJ2-1	NA	TRBD1	TRBV28	TGTGCCAGCAGTTCATCAGGACAGGGTGCCTACAATGAGCAGTTCTTC	CASSSSGQGAYNEQFF
TRBJ2-7	few	TRBD1	TRBV14	TGTGCCAGCAGCCAGACAGGGGCGTTTTCCTACGAGCAGTACTTC	CASSQTGAFSYEQYF
TRBJ2-5	NA	NA	TRBV5-1	TGCGCCAGCAGCTTGGGGCCCCGCGGAGGGGAGACCCAGTACTTC	CASSLGPRGGETQYF
TRBJ2-1	NA	TRBD2	TRBV5-1	TGCGCCAGCAGCTTGGGACTAGCAAAGTGGAATGAGCAGTTCTTC	CASSLGLAKWNEQFF
TRBJ2-7	NA	TRBD1	TRBV5-1	TGCGCCAGCAGCTCCGCGACAGGGGGTTCCTACGAGCAGTACTTC	CASSSATGGSYEQYF
TRBJ1-5	NA	TRBD1	TRBV10-3	TGTGCCATCAGTGAGGGGCGGACAGGGAATCAGCCCCAGCATTTT	CAISEGRTGNQPQHF